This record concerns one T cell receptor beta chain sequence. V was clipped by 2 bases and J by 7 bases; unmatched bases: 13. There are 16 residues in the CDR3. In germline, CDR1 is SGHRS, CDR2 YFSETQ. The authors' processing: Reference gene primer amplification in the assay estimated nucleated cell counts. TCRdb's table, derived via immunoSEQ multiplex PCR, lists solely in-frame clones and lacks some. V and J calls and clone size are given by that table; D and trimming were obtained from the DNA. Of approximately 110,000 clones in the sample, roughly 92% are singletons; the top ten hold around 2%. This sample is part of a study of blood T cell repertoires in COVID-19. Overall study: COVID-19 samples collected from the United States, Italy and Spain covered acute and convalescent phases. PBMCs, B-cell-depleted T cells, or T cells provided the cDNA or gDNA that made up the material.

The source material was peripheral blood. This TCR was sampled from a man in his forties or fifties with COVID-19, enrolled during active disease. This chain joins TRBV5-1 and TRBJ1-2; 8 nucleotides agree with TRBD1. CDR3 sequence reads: CASSLSVLDRVRGYTF. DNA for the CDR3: TGCGCCAGCAGCTTATCAGTGCTGGACAGGGTCCGTGGCTACACCTTC.